This T cell receptor beta chain was recorded in a study of shared clonotypes between healthy human individuals. Study-wide results and caveats: Incompleteness in sorted-subset sequencing, despite large depth, was shown by rarefaction.

Methods used by the authors: Filtering differed since immunoSEQ provided only junctions, with no quality scores. Profiling relied on immunoSEQ multiplex PCR, and the TCRdb table lists in-frame clones only, not all of them. The D gene and trimming were derived from the DNA, and the V and J assignments and clone size from that table. The data hold 1.4 million or so clones, with 98% observed a single time. The CDR3 is 14 amino acids. From germline, CDR1 is SGHTA and CDR2 FQGTGA. The V and J ends lost 6 bases and 6 bases respectively, with 18 bases between them. Each sample came from a Caucasian adult donor living in Nashville, Tennessee. CD4+ cell separation produced CD45RA+ naive and CD45RA-negative memory subsets. A remark on this clone: Its target is unknown.

The TCR originated in a man aged 30-40 years in good health. Material for sequencing was naive CD4+ T cells sorted from blood. Subset denoted: CD45RA+ positively selected. The chain recombines TRBV7-3 with TRBJ2-7; D perhaps matches TRBD1 (6 bases). The CDR3, as DNA: TGTGCCAGCAGTCAGGGAAGCCCAGGGGCCGAGCAGTACTTC. Residues: CASSQGSPGAEQYF.